This is a list of T cell receptor beta chains from one sample in a study of vaccination and CD4 T cells after COVID-19. One entry per CDR3 protein results from TCRdb running MiXCR on the PCR reads. The sample shows approximately 15,000 distinct CDR3 sequences, roughly 31% of them seen only once. Which antigens these TCRs recognize remains unknown. Source material: cultured CD4+ T cells from blood. These receptors all stem from a human donor with COVID-19. Both conserved end residues are part of each CDR3.

J | V | CDR3
TRBJ2-5 | TRBV7-3 | CASSFGVRWEIQYF
TRBJ2-4 | TRBV20-1 | CSARRGGVDIQYF
TRBJ2-2 | TRBV5-1 | CASSLDYGGELFF
TRBJ2-1 | TRBV18 | CASSPPGTGFYNEQFF
TRBJ1-5 | TRBV11-2 | CASSLDRNQPQHF
TRBJ1-6 | TRBV19 | CASTDSRGSGSPLHF
TRBJ1-2 | TRBV7-8 | CVSSLDRGGYGYTF
TRBJ1-1 | TRBV10-2 | CATGQEANTEAFF
TRBJ1-5 | TRBV19 | CSSSIASGTGNQPQHF
TRBJ1-6 | TRBV7-2 | CASSLDRQGNSPLHF
TRBJ2-7 | TRBV20-1 | CSATLISGGLPGYEQYF
TRBJ2-2 | TRBV7-8 | CASSSHTGELFF
TRBJ2-5 | TRBV4-3 | CASSQAVSRGRGGETQYF
TRBJ1-4 | TRBV19 | CASRFSVATNEKLFF
TRBJ2-7 | TRBV6-1 | CAISSGLGSYEQYF
TRBJ2-7 | TRBV20-1 | CSARGRTGYEQYF
TRBJ2-1 | TRBV27 | CASRDLAFYNEQFF
TRBJ2-5 | TRBV10-2 | CASSVNSGGKKTQYF
TRBJ2-3 | TRBV2 | CASSRTGSADTQYF
TRBJ1-2 | TRBV28 | CASREGQPNYGYTF
TRBJ1-4 | TRBV5-1 | CASSARGGNEKLFF
TRBJ2-5 | TRBV5-1 | CASSAGTGQETQYF
TRBJ2-7 | TRBV7-2 | CASSLGLAGGGPYEQYF
TRBJ1-5 | TRBV2 | CASSAGTVNQPQHF
TRBJ2-5 | TRBV11-2 | CASSYGGGNLGETQYF
TRBJ1-2 | TRBV5-1 | CASSPGTGEGYTF
TRBJ1-2 | TRBV2 | CASSNGQIYGYTF
TRBJ2-5 | TRBV11-2 | CASSLSAGRQETQYF
TRBJ1-6 | TRBV2 | CASSAGFNSPLHF
TRBJ1-2 | TRBV4-3 | CASSQDTGKGYTF
TRBJ2-7 | TRBV6-1 | CASSPTGQHSYEQYF
TRBJ1-5 | TRBV27 | CASSLKSGSSNQPQHF
TRBJ2-1 | TRBV7-7 | CASSLRLAGDVAYNEQFF
TRBJ2-5 | TRBV6-1 | CASRNVRGETQYF